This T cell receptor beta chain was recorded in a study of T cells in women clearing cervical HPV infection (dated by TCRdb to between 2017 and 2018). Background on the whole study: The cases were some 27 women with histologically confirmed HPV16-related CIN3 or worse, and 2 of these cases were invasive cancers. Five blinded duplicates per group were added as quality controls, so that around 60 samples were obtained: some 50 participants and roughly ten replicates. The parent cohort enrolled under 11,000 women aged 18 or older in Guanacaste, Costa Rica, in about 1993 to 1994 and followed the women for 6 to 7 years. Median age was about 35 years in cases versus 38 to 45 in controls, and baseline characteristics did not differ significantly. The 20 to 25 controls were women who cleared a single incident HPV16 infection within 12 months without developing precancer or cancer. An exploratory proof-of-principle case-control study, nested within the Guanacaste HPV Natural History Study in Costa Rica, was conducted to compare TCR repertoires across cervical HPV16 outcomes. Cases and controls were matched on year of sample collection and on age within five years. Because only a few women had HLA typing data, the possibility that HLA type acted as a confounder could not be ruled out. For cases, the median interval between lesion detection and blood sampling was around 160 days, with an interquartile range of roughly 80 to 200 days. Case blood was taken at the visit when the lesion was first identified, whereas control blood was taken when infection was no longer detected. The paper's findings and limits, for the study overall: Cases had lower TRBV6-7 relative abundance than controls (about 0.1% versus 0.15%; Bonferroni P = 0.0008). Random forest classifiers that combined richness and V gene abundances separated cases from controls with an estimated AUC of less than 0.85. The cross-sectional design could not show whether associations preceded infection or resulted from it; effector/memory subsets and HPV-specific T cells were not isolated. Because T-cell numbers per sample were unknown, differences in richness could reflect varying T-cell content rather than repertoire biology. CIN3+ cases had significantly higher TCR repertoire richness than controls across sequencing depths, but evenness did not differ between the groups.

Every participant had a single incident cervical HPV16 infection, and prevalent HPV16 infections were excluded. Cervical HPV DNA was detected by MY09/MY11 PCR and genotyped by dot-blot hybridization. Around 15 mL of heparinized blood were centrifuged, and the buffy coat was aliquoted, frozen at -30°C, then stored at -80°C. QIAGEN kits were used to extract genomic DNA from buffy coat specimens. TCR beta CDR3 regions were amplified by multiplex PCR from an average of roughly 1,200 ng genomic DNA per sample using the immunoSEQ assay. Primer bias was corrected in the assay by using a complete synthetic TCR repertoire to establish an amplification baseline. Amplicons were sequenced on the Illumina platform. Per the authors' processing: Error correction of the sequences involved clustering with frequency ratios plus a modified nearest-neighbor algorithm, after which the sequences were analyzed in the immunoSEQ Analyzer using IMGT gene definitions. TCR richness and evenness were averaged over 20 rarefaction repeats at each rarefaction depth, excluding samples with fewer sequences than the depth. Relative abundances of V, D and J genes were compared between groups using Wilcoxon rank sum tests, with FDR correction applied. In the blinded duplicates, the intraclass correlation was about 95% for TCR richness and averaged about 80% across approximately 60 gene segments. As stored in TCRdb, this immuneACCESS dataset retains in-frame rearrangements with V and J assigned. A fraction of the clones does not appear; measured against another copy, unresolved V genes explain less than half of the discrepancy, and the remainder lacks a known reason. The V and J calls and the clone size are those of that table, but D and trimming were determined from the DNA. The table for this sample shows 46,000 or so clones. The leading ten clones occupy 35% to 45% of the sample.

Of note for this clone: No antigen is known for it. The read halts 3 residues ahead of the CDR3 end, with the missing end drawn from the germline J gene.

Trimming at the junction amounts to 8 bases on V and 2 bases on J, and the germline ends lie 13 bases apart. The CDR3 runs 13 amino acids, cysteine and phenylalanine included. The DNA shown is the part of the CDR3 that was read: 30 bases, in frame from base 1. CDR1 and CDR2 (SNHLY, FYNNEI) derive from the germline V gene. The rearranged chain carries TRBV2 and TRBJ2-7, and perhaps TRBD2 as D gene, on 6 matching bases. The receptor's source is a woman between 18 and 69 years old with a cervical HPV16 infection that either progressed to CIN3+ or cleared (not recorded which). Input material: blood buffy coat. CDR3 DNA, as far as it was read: TGTGCCAGCCTGACGGGGGTGACCTACGAG. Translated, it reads CASLTGVTYE. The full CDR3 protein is CASLTGVTYEQYF.